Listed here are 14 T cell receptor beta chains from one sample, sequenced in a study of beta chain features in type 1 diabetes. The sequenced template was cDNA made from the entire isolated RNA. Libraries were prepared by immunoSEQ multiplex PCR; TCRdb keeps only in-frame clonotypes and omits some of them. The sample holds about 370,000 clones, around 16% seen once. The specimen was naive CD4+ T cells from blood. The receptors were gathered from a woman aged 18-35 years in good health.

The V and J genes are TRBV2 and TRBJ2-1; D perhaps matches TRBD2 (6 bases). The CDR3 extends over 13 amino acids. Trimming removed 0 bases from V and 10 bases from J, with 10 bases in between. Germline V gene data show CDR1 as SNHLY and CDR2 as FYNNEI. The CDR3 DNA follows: TGTGCCAGCAGTGAAGCGCTTCTAGCGGAGCAGTTCTTC. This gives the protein CASSEALLAEQFF.

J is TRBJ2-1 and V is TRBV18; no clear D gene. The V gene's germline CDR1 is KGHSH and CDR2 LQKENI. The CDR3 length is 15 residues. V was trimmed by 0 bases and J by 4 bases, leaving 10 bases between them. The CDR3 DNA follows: TGTGCCAGCTCACCACCGCAGTCTCTGTACAATGAGCAGTTCTTC. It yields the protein CASSPPQSLYNEQFF.

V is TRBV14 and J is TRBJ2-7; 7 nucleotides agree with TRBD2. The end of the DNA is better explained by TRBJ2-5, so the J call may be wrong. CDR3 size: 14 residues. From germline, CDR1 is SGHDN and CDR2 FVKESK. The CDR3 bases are TGTGCCAGCAGCCAAGGTGTAGCGGGAGAGACCCAGTACTTC. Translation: CASSQGVAGETQYF.

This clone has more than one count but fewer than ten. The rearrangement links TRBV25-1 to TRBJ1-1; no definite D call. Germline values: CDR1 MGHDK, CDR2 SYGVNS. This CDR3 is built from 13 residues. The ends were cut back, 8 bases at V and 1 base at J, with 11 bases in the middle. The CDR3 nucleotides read TGTGCCAGCGGAGGACTTTCGAACACTGAAGCTTTCTTT. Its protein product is CASGGLSNTEAFF. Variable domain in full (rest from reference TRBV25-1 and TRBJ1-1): EADIYQTPRYLVIGTGKKITLECSQTMGHDKMYWYQQDPGMELHLIHYSYGVNSTEKGDLSSESTVSRIRTEHFPLTLESARPSHTSQYLCASGGLSNTEAFFGQGTRLTVV.

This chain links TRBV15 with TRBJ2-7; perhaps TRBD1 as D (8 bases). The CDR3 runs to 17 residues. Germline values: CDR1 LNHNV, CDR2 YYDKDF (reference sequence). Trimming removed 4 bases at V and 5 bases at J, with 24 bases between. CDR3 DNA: TGTGCCACCAGCAACCCTCGGGGGGCAGGGGGCAGGGACGAGCAGTACTTC. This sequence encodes CATSNPRGAGGRDEQYF.

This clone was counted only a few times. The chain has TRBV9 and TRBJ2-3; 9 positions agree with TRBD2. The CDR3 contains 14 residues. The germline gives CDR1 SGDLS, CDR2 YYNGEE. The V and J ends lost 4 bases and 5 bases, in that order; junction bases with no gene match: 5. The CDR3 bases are TGTGCCAGCAGCCCGCGACTAGCGGTAGATACGCAGTATTTT. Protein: CASSPRLAVDTQYF.

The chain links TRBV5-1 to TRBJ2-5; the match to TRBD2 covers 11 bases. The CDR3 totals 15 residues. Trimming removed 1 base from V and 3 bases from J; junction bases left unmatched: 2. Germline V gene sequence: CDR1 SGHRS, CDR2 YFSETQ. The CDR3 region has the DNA TGCGCCAGCAGCTTGCTACTAGCGGGGGAAGAGACCCAGTACTTC. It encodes CASSLLLAGEETQYF.

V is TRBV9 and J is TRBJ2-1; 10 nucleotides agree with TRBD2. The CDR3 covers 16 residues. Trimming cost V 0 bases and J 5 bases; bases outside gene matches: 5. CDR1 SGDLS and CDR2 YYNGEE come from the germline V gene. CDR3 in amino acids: CASSVGAGGSHNEQFF. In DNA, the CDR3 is TGTGCCAGCAGCGTAGGAGCGGGAGGGTCCCACAATGAGCAGTTCTTC.

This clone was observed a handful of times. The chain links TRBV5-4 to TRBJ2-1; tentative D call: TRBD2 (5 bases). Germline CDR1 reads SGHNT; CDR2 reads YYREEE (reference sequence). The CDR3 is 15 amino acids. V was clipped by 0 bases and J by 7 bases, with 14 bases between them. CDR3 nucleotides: TGTGCCAGCAGCTTGGCGGGGAAGGACTGGAATGAGCAGTTCTTC. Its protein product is CASSLAGKDWNEQFF.

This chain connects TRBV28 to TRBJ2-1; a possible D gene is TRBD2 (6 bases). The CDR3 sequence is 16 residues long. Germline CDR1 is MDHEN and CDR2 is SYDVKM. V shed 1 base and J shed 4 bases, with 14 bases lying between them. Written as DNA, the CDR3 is TGTGCCAGCAGTTTATCCGGGAGTGGTCGTTACAATGAGCAGTTCTTC. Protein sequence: CASSLSGSGRYNEQFF. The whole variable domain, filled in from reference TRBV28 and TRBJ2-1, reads DVKVTQSSRYLVKRTGEKVFLECVQDMDHENMFWYRQDPGLGLRLIYFSYDVKMKEKGDIPEGYSVSREKKERFSLILESASTNQTSMYLCASSLSGSGRYNEQFFGPGTRLTVL.

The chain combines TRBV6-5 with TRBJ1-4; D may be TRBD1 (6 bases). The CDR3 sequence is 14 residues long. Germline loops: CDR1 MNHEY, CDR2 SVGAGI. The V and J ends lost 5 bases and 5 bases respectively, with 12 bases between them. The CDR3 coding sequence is TGTGCCAGCAGTCGGACAGTTTTCAATGAAAAACTGTTTTTT. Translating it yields CASSRTVFNEKLFF.

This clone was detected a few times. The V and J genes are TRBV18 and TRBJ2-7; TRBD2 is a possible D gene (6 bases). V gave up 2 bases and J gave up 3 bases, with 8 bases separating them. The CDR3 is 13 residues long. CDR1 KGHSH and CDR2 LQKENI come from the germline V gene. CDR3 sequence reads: CASSPGGNYEQYF. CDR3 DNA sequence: TGTGCCAGCTCACCAGGGGGGAACTACGAGCAGTACTTC.

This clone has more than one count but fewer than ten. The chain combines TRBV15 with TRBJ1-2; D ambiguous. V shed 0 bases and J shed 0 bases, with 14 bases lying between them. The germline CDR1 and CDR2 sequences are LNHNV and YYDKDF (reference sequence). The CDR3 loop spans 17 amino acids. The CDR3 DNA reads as TGTGCCACCAGCAGAGATTGGAGAGTGGGAGCTAACTATGGCTACACCTTC. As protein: CATSRDWRVGANYGYTF.

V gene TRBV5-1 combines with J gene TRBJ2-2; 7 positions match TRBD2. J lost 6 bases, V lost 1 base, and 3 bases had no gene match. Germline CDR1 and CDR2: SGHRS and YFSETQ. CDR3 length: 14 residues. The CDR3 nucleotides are TGCGCCAGCAGCTTGCGGGAGGTCTCCGGGGAGCTGTTTTTT. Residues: CASSLREVSGELFF. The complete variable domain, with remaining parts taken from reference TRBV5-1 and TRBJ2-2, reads KAGVTQTPRYLIKTRGQQVTLSCSPISGHRSVSWYQQTPGQGLQFLFEYFSETQRNKGNFPGRFSGRQFSNSRSEMNVSTLELGDSALYLCASSLREVSGELFFGEGSRLTVL.